This TCR beta chain is drawn from a study of human T cells and chemical hapten exposure. As processed by the authors: The number of TCRs in each sample had a median of approximately 96,000 and spanned about 20,000 to 690,600. TCRdb fed the 5' RACE reads into MiXCR, producing one record per CDR3 protein. The V and J calls and clone size are TCRdb's, not the authors'. The sample carries more than 60,000 distinct CDR3 sequences, roughly 15% recorded once. In this sample, this clonotype turned up many times. Its antigen is not identified. It was from unfractionated whole blood that total RNA was extracted. Whole-study results and caveats: Sensitizing with DPC caused no change in TCRs above 1 in 1000 frequency.

V was trimmed by 6 bases and J by 1 base, leaving 16 bases between them. CDR3 length equals 15 residues. Per germline, CDR1 MDHEN and CDR2 SYDVKM. This sequence was found in a female donor in good health. This sequence joins TRBV28 and TRBJ2-7; the D gene is possibly TRBD1 (6 bases). CDR3 region: CASSRLDSISYEQYF. The CDR3 region has the DNA TGTGCCAGCAGCCGATTGGACAGTATATCCTACGAGCAGTACTTC.